Listed here are 30 T cell receptor beta chains from one sample, sequenced in a study of a mutant IDH1 vaccine in newly diagnosed glioma. What these receptors recognize is not known. Noted time point: week 23, last vaccination. It was 300 ug of mutant IDH1 20-mer peptide that made up each vaccine dose, given with topical imiquimod. Clones were sequenced by immunoSEQ multiplex PCR, and TCRdb holds only the in-frame ones, with some missing. The sample lists tens of thousands of clones, roughly 81% occurring once. The sample here was PBMCs, taken from a glioma patient whose treatment included an IDH1 peptide vaccine. These receptors were obtained from a man in his thirties or forties with glioma.

DNA of the CDR3: TGTGCCAGCAGTTATTGGGGACTAGCAGGTTACATTCAGTACTTC. Amino acid sequence: CASSYWGLAGYIQYF. The chain recombines TRBV6-5 with TRBJ2-4, with 9 positions matching TRBD2. This CDR3 has 15 amino acids. CDR1 MNHEY and CDR2 SVGAGI come from the germline V gene. The V gene end was trimmed by 3 bases and the J gene end by 8 bases; junction bases not matched to a gene: 8.

This chain links TRBV7-9 with TRBJ2-7, with D possibly being TRBD2 (5 bases). V was pared by 1 base and J by 0 bases, with 10 bases between. Germline V CDR1 and CDR2: SEHNR, FQNEAQ (reference sequence). The CDR3 runs 15 residues. The CDR3 is CASSLGSTSSYEQYF. The CDR3 bases are TGTGCCAGCAGCTTAGGTTCCACTAGCTCCTACGAGCAGTACTTC.

J is TRBJ1-1 and V is TRBV6-1, with D uncertain. Germline V gives CDR1 MNHNS, CDR2 SASEGT. This CDR3 has 13 residues. V was clipped by 0 bases and J by 11 bases, with 13 bases between them. CDR3 sequence reads: CASSEAPGRGAFF. CDR3 sequence (DNA): TGTGCCAGCAGTGAAGCGCCCGGGCGCGGGGCTTTCTTT.

The rearrangement links TRBV19 to TRBJ1-3, with D possibly matching TRBD1 (6 bases). There are 13 residues in the CDR3. Germline V gene lookup returns CDR1 LNHDA and CDR2 SQIVND (reference sequence). Trimming stripped 11 bases from V and 4 bases from J, with 15 bases between. The CDR3 here is CAAGHQRGNTIYF. The DNA of the CDR3 is TGTGCCGCGGGACACCAGAGAGGAAACACCATATATTTT.

V gene TRBV5-1 combines with J gene TRBJ2-2; D not resolved. CDR1 and CDR2 from the germline V gene are SGHRS and YFSETQ. This CDR3 is 16 amino acids long. V was shortened by 6 bases and J by 1 base, with 16 bases between the two germline ends. In nucleotides, the CDR3 is TGCGCCAGCACCCCTAACCCCCTCCTGAACACCGGGGAGCTGTTTTTT. Translation: CASTPNPLLNTGELFF. Full variable domain (outside the CDR3, taken from reference TRBV5-1 and TRBJ2-2): KAGVTQTPRYLIKTRGQQVTLSCSPISGHRSVSWYQQTPGQGLQFLFEYFSETQRNKGNFPGRFSGRQFSNSRSEMNVSTLELGDSALYLCASTPNPLLNTGELFFGEGSRLTVL.

This rearrangement joins TRBV29-1 to TRBJ2-5; D perhaps matches TRBD2 (6 bases). The J call may be mistaken, given a closer DNA end match to TRBJ2-7. From germline, CDR1 is SQVTM and CDR2 ANQGSEA. This CDR3 contains 12 residues. CDR3 nucleotides: TGCAGCGTTGCCGGGAGCTCCTACGAGCAGTACTTC. Residues: CSVAGSSYEQYF.

The J gene is TRBJ2-1, the V gene TRBV27; the match to TRBD2 covers 9 bases. Germline values: CDR1 MNHEY, CDR2 SMNVEV (reference sequence). CDR3 length equals 15 residues. Trimming removed 6 bases from V and 3 bases from J; junction bases left unmatched: 6. CDR3 nucleotides: TGTGCCAGCAGCCGCCCAGCGGGGGGCTACAATGAGCAGTTCTTC. Translating it yields CASSRPAGGYNEQFF.

The chain has TRBV19 and TRBJ1-2; D call uncertain. The CDR3 length is 13 residues. V dropped 4 bases and J dropped 4 bases, with 10 bases sitting between them. Looked up from germline, CDR1 is LNHDA and CDR2 is SQIVND (reference sequence). CDR3 loop: CASSTVLAYGYTF. The CDR3 DNA sequence: TGTGCCAGTAGTACTGTCCTTGCCTATGGCTACACCTTC.

The gene calls are TRBV18 and TRBJ2-7; D gene ambiguous. The germline V and J ends were trimmed by 2 bases and 2 bases, with 13 bases remaining between them. The germline CDR1 and CDR2 sequences are KGHSH and LQKENI. CDR3 length equals 15 residues. The CDR3 DNA sequence: TGTGCCAGCTCACCAATTCCTGGTCCCCCCTACGAGCAGTACTTC. This gives the protein CASSPIPGPPYEQYF.

This clone came up a few times. The chain is built from TRBV6-4 and TRBJ2-3, with 10 bases lining up with TRBD2. Unmatched junction bases numbered 5, after V lost 4 bases and J lost 4 bases. Germline values: CDR1 MRHNA, CDR2 SNTAGT. The CDR3 totals 15 residues. The CDR3 here is CASSAGTSEADTQYF. In DNA, the CDR3 is TGTGCCAGCAGTGCCGGGACTAGCGAGGCAGATACGCAGTATTTT.

This chain links TRBV6-4 with TRBJ1-1; 7 bases align to TRBD1. J gave up 3 bases and V 6 bases, and 4 bases lay outside the gene matches. CDR1 and CDR2 (germline): MRHNA, SNTAGT. This CDR3 spans 13 amino acids. CDR3 sequence: CASRQGLDTEAFF. The CDR3 coding sequence is TGTGCCAGCAGACAGGGGTTGGACACTGAAGCTTTCTTT.

The V call is TRBV19, the J call TRBJ2-3; the match to TRBD1 covers 7 bases. The germline CDR1 and CDR2 sequences are LNHDA and SQIVND (reference sequence). J was trimmed by 2 bases and V by 7 bases; bases with no gene match: 3. CDR3 length: 13 residues. CDR3 in DNA: TGTGCCAGTACGGACAGGAACACAGATACGCAGTATTTT. Translated: CASTDRNTDTQYF.

The V call is TRBV6-6, the J call TRBJ2-7; 7 bases map to TRBD2. V lost 0 bases, J lost 5 bases, and 7 bases stayed unmatched. Per the germline V gene, CDR1 is MNHNY and CDR2 is SVGAGI (reference sequence). The CDR3 spans 15 residues. The CDR3 protein is CASSYSGGLLNEQYF. The CDR3 DNA reads as TGTGCCAGCAGTTACTCGGGGGGACTACTAAACGAGCAGTACTTC.

The chain couples TRBV19 to TRBJ1-2, with D perhaps matching TRBD1 (6 bases). The length of the CDR3 is 15 residues. CDR1 LNHDA and CDR2 SQIVND come from the germline V gene (reference sequence). V dropped 3 bases and J dropped 3 bases, with 14 bases sitting between them. The CDR3 region is CASSIQDRAYYGYTF. For the CDR3, the DNA is TGTGCCAGTAGTATTCAGGACAGAGCATACTATGGCTACACCTTC. Full variable domain (missing parts from reference TRBV19 and TRBJ1-2): DGGITQSPKYLFRKEGQNVTLSCEQNLNHDAMYWYRQDPGQGLRLIYYSQIVNDFQKGDIAEGYSVSREKKESFPLTVTSAQKNPTAFYLCASSIQDRAYYGYTFGSGTRLTVV.

This clone was observed a single time. The V gene is TRBV5-1, the J gene TRBJ2-7; 8 positions match TRBD1. V was pared by 1 base and J by 5 bases, with 8 bases of the junction left unmatched. CDR1 and CDR2 (germline): SGHRS, YFSETQ. The CDR3 has 15 residues. This CDR3 reads CASSLLRRGQDEQYF. The CDR3 DNA reads TGCGCCAGCAGCTTGCTCCGTAGGGGACAGGACGAGCAGTACTTC.

The chain is built from TRBV19 and TRBJ1-4; tentative D call: TRBD1 (5 bases). V dropped 9 bases and J dropped 5 bases, with 13 bases sitting between them. This CDR3 spans 13 amino acids. CDR1 LNHDA and CDR2 SQIVND come from the germline V gene (reference sequence). CDR3 sequence reads: CASLTVRNEKLFF. CDR3 coding DNA: TGTGCCAGCCTGACAGTAAGAAATGAAAAACTGTTTTTT.

The chain has TRBV19 and TRBJ2-5, with 11 bases aligning to TRBD1. The CDR3 runs to 16 residues. Losses at the gene ends were 4 bases for V and 5 bases for J; bases not matched to a gene: 9. The germline gives CDR1 LNHDA, CDR2 SQIVND (reference sequence). The CDR3 DNA is TGTGCCAGTAGTACCAGGACAGGGGGCCCTCGGGAGACCCAGTACTTC. Translation gives CASSTRTGGPRETQYF.

This chain links TRBV7-2 with TRBJ2-7; possible D gene TRBD2, 6 bases. The germline V gene has CDR1 SGHTA and CDR2 FQGNSA. Trimming pared 2 bases from V and 3 bases from J, leaving 14 bases between. CDR3 length: 15 amino acids. CDR3 region: CASSLLGTALYEQYF. The CDR3 nucleotides are TGTGCCAGCAGCTTATTAGGGACTGCACTCTACGAGCAGTACTTC.

The gene calls are TRBV7-9 and TRBJ2-2, with TRBD1 identical over 7 bases. The CDR3 is 15 amino acids. CDR1 SEHNR and CDR2 FQNEAQ come from the germline V gene (reference sequence). V lost 1 base to trimming and J lost 9 bases; unmatched junction nucleotides: 8. CDR3 DNA sequence: TGTGCCAGCAGCTTAGTTGGGACAGAAGAGCGGGAGCTGTTTTTT. It specifies CASSLVGTEERELFF. Full variable domain (outside the CDR3, taken from reference TRBV7-9 and TRBJ2-2): DTGVSQNPRHKITKRGQNVTFRCDPISEHNRLYWYRQTLGQGPEFLTYFQNEAQLEKSRLLSDRFSAERPKGSFSTLEIQRTEQGDSAMYLCASSLVGTEERELFFGEGSRLTVL.

The chain uses TRBV7-8 and TRBJ2-7, with D perhaps TRBD1 or TRBD2 (5 bases each). The CDR3 spans 14 residues. The ends were cut back, 8 bases at V and 2 bases at J, with 16 bases in the middle. Germline CDR1 and CDR2: SGHVS and FQNEAQ. This chain's CDR3 is CASLVRDGAYEQYF. The CDR3 nucleotides read TGTGCCAGCCTGGTGAGGGACGGAGCCTACGAGCAGTACTTC.

This clone was counted between two and nine times. This chain joins TRBV11-2 and TRBJ2-2; D ambiguous. CDR1 and CDR2 (germline): SGHAT, FQNNGV. V dropped 8 bases and J dropped 5 bases, with 9 bases sitting between them. CDR3 length: 12 amino acids. The CDR3 protein is CASQPLTGELFF. DNA of the CDR3: TGTGCCAGCCAACCCCTAACCGGGGAGCTGTTTTTT.

The chain uses TRBV29-1 and TRBJ1-2, with 9 bases identical to TRBD1. The trim removed 3 bases at V and 8 bases at J, leaving 7 bases unmatched. Germline CDR1 reads SQVTM; CDR2 reads ANQGSEA. The CDR3 sequence is 13 residues long. CDR3 coding DNA: TGCAGCGTTGAGGAGGGACAGGGTATCGGCTACACCTTC. This gives the protein CSVEEGQGIGYTF.

The J gene is TRBJ1-6, the V gene TRBV2; TRBD1 is a possible D gene (5 bases). The CDR3 loop spans 13 amino acids. V gave up 7 bases and J gave up 6 bases, with 10 bases separating them. The germline V gene has CDR1 SNHLY and CDR2 FYNNEI. CDR3 DNA sequence: TGTGCCAGCAATTGGGGGGTTAATTCACCCCTCCACTTT. Amino acid sequence: CASNWGVNSPLHF.

J is TRBJ2-3 and V is TRBV7-6, with D tentatively TRBD2 (6 bases). Germline V gene lookup returns CDR1 SGHVS and CDR2 FNYEAQ. The CDR3 is made up of 19 amino acids. Deletions cut 1 base from V and 0 bases from J, with 20 bases between. CDR3 coding DNA: TGTGCCAGCAGCTTAGTTCCCATTCTCCCCGGGACTAGCACAGATACGCAGTATTTT. Translated, it gives CASSLVPILPGTSTDTQYF.

V and J are TRBV28 and TRBJ1-6, with 9 bases identical to TRBD1. This CDR3 has 16 amino acids. Germline lookup yields CDR1 MDHEN and CDR2 SYDVKM. The J segment lost 9 bases and the V segment lost 5 bases, leaving 11 bases of the junction unmatched. Written as DNA, the CDR3 is TGTGCCAGCAGTCCGAGACTGGGACAGGGAGGTTCACCCCTCCACTTT. This gives the protein CASSPRLGQGGSPLHF.

The chain is built from TRBV18 and TRBJ1-5; no clear D gene. This CDR3 has 14 amino acids. The ends were cut back, 4 bases at V and 4 bases at J, with 11 bases in the middle. Germline-derived CDR1 and CDR2 are KGHSH and LQKENI. The CDR3 loop reads CASSQGRLNQPQHF. DNA for the CDR3: TGTGCCAGCTCACAGGGCCGATTAAATCAGCCCCAGCATTTT. Supplemented by reference TRBV18 and TRBJ1-5, the full variable domain reads NAGVMQNPRHLVRRRGQEARLRCSPMKGHSHVYWYRQLPEEGLKFMVYLQKENIIDESGMPKERFSAEFPKEGPSILRIQQVVRGDSAAYFCASSQGRLNQPQHFGDGTRLSIL.

The chain is built from TRBV6-1 and TRBJ2-7, with a possible D match to TRBD1 (6 bases). This CDR3 contains 14 residues. Per germline, CDR1 MNHNS and CDR2 SASEGT. The V gene lost 0 bases and the J gene lost 9 bases, with 15 bases spanning the gap. The CDR3 loop reads CASSEARWLGGQYF. The CDR3 coding sequence is TGTGCCAGCAGTGAAGCAAGGTGGCTAGGGGGGCAGTACTTC.

The V call is TRBV15, the J call TRBJ2-7; 8 bases map to TRBD1. This CDR3 has 18 residues. V was clipped by 0 bases and J by 4 bases; unmatched bases: 14. The germline gives CDR1 LNHNV, CDR2 YYDKDF (reference sequence). The CDR3 region is CATSRDRSGQATKYEQYF. The DNA of the CDR3 is TGTGCCACCAGCAGAGATCGTTCGGGACAGGCGACTAAGTACGAGCAGTACTTC.

This chain joins TRBV5-1 and TRBJ2-5; no clear D. From germline, CDR1 is SGHRS and CDR2 YFSETQ. This CDR3 is built from 15 residues. Trimming took off 0 bases at V and 2 bases at J, with 11 bases between the two ends. For the CDR3, the DNA is TGCGCCAGCAGCTTGGGGACCGGCAAACAAGAGACCCAGTACTTC. Translating it yields CASSLGTGKQETQYF.

This clone has only a few counts. V is TRBV28 and J is TRBJ1-5, with a tentative D call TRBD1 (5 bases). The CDR3 spans 16 residues. CDR1 and CDR2 (germline): MDHEN, SYDVKM. Trimming pared 3 bases from V and 4 bases from J, leaving 16 bases between. The CDR3 nucleotides read TGTGCCAGCAGTTTCGGGTTGTGGGGCGCGAATCAGCCCCAGCATTTT. Translation gives CASSFGLWGANQPQHF.